The present T cell receptor (beta chain) was sequenced within a study of CD8 T cells in ankylosing spondylitis. This clonotype came up a few times. Antigen specificity is unknown. TCRdb itself ran the 5' RACE reads through MiXCR, one entry per CDR3 protein. Here the sample spans 350,000 or so distinct CDR3 sequences, roughly 8% being singletons. Findings of the study overall: The study identified a TCR beta motif of under 10 highly homologous variants that appeared characteristic of ankylosing spondylitis blood.

The CDR3 contains 19 residues. CDR1 is SGHVS and CDR2 is FQNEAQ in the germline V gene. V was pared by 4 bases and J by 4 bases, with 14 bases of the junction left unmatched. The chain employs TRBV7-8 and TRBJ2-3, with 13 bases matching TRBD2. The TCR originated in a male donor with ankylosing spondylitis. The specimen sequenced was blood, either unsorted or a sorted T cell fraction (not recorded which). The DNA of the CDR3 is TGTGCCAGCAGCTCACACTTTGGACTAGCGGGAGCTAGGGCAGATACGCAGTATTTT. Its protein product is CASSSHFGLAGARADTQYF.